Listed below are T cell receptor beta chains from one sample, sequenced in a study of cytomegalovirus exposure and HLA in healthy donors. The assay was immunoSEQ multiplex PCR, and TCRdb's table has in-frame clones only and misses some. This sample has about 160,000 clones, with nearly 80% found just once. The source material was PBMCs. These receptors came from a middle-aged woman in good health and CMV-seronegative. CDR3s include the opening cysteine and the closing phenylalanine or tryptophan. The D gene is left open where the match is weak. Not all rows give a size; the values are once, few, many and, for expanded clones, a class.

v_gene	d_gene	abundance	j_gene	CDR3aa	CDR3nt
TRBV2	TRBD1	.	TRBJ1-1	CASRRLTGITEAFF	TGTGCCAGCCGAAGACTGACAGGGATTACTGAAGCTTTCTTT
TRBV9	.	.	TRBJ1-1	CASSVDPAATEAFF	TGTGCCAGCAGCGTAGACCCAGCGGCCACTGAAGCTTTCTTT
TRBV15	TRBD2	.	TRBJ2-3	CAISREPTFSDTQYF	TGTGCCATCTCGCGGGAGCCCACCTTCTCCGATACGCAGTATTTT
TRBV5-4	TRBD1	.	TRBJ1-1	CASSLVQGVNTEAFF	TGTGCCAGCAGCTTGGTCCAGGGGGTGAACACTGAAGCTTTCTTT
TRBV10-3	.	.	TRBJ1-5	CAISESGGDRVVFQPQHF	TGTGCCATCAGTGAGTCGGGGGGGGATAGGGTCGTTTTTCAGCCCCAGCATTTT
TRBV6-1	.	.	TRBJ1-2	CASSERQGGDYTF	TGTGCCAGCAGTGAGCGGCAGGGAGGAGACTACACCTTC
TRBV5-1	TRBD2	.	TRBJ2-2	CASSLVLAGHTGELFF	TGCGCCAGCAGCTTGGTACTAGCGGGGCACACCGGGGAGCTGTTTTTT
TRBV2	TRBD1	once	TRBJ1-2	CASSADRVYGYTF	TGTGCCAGCAGTGCGGACAGGGTCTATGGCTACACCTTC
TRBV4-1	TRBD2	.	TRBJ2-2	CASRFASGGKYSNTGELFF	TGCGCCAGCAGATTCGCTAGCGGGGGCAAATATTCGAACACCGGGGAGCTGTTTTTT
TRBV6-5	.	.	TRBJ1-2	CASSYSPGPNYGYTF	TGTGCCAGCAGTTACTCGCCAGGCCCTAACTATGGCTACACCTTC
TRBV5-4	TRBD1	few	TRBJ1-1	CASSSGQGDTEAFF	TGTGCCAGCAGCTCGGGACAGGGAGACACTGAAGCTTTCTTT
TRBV27	.	.	TRBJ2-1	CASSYQKYNEQFF	TGTGCCAGCAGTTACCAGAAATACAATGAGCAGTTCTTC
TRBV7-9	TRBD2	.	TRBJ2-3	CSSSPGEGSGGMDTQYF	TGTTCCAGCAGCCCTGGCGAAGGGAGCGGGGGTATGGATACGCAGTATTTT
TRBV19	TRBD1	.	TRBJ1-2	CASSIDLRDSYGYTF	TGTGCCAGTAGTATAGATCTCAGGGACAGCTATGGCTACACCTTC
TRBV4-2	.	.	TRBJ2-7	CASSQTSRAYEQYF	TGTGCCAGCAGTCAAACTAGTCGGGCCTACGAGCAGTACTTC
TRBV18	.	.	TRBJ2-1	CASSPSRTGKGYNEQFF	TGTGCCAGCTCGCCTAGCCGGACCGGGAAGGGTTACAATGAGCAGTTCTTC
TRBV9	TRBD2	.	TRBJ2-5	CASSPGRAGETQYF	TGTGCCAGCAGCCCCGGGAGGGCGGGGGAGACCCAGTACTTC
TRBV5-1	.	.	TRBJ1-1	CASNPLISNTEAFF	TGCGCCAGCAACCCACTAATCTCGAACACTGAAGCTTTCTTT
TRBV10-1	.	.	TRBJ2-5	CASSRVLGETQYF	TGCGCCAGCAGCAGGGTTCTCGGAGAGACCCAGTACTTC
TRBV19	.	.	TRBJ1-5	CASRQLGGANNQPQHF	TGTGCCAGTAGGCAACTCGGGGGGGCGAACAATCAGCCCCAGCATTTT
TRBV14	.	.	TRBJ2-7	CASSPRHGYEQYF	TGTGCCAGCAGCCCTAGGCACGGCTACGAGCAGTACTTC
TRBV13	TRBD2	.	TRBJ2-5	CASSSRGSGAETQYF	TGTGCCAGCAGCTCTCGCGGTAGCGGGGCGGAGACCCAGTACTTC
TRBV5-5	TRBD2	.	TRBJ2-5	CASSAWGLASVAETQYF	TGTGCCAGCAGCGCCTGGGGACTAGCAAGCGTTGCGGAGACCCAGTACTTC
TRBV5-1	TRBD2	once	TRBJ2-7	CASSGTSVYEQYF	TGCGCCAGCTCGGGGACTAGCGTCTACGAGCAGTACTTC
TRBV5-6	.	.	TRBJ1-6	CASTPRGSYNSPLHF	TGTGCCAGCACCCCCCGGGGCTCCTATAATTCACCCCTCCACTTT
TRBV7-9	.	few	TRBJ2-7	CSSSLTGYEQYF	TGTTCCAGCAGCTTAACGGGATACGAGCAGTACTTC
TRBV19	TRBD1	.	TRBJ1-1	CASSPSGTGYTEAFF	TGTGCCAGTAGTCCCTCCGGGACAGGGTACACTGAAGCTTTCTTT
TRBV19	TRBD1	once	TRBJ1-2	CASSMADRFLYGYTF	TGTGCCAGTAGTATGGCGGACAGGTTTCTCTATGGCTACACCTTC
TRBV6-1	TRBD1	.	TRBJ2-3	CASSRDRLTDTQYF	TGTGCCAGCAGCCGGGACAGACTCACAGATACGCAGTATTTT
TRBV9	.	.	TRBJ2-1	CASSPPPDNEQFF	TGTGCCAGCAGCCCCCCTCCAGACAATGAGCAGTTCTTC
TRBV6-5	.	.	TRBJ2-2	CASRTWNTGELFF	TGTGCCAGCAGGACTTGGAACACCGGGGAGCTGTTTTTT
TRBV2	.	few	TRBJ2-3	CASTSLDTQYF	TGTGCCAGCACTTCGTTGGATACGCAGTATTTT
TRBV27	.	.	TRBJ1-5	CASAILGRDQPQHF	TGTGCCAGCGCCATCCTAGGTCGGGATCAGCCCCAGCATTTT
TRBV28	TRBD2	.	TRBJ2-3	CASSRTGTSEDTQYF	TGTGCCAGCAGTCGAACCGGGACTAGTGAGGATACGCAGTATTTT
TRBV27	.	.	TRBJ1-1	CASSLSIAGNTEAFF	TGTGCCAGCAGTTTATCGATCGCCGGGAACACTGAAGCTTTCTTT
TRBV27	.	.	TRBJ2-5	CASSPQETQYF	TGTGCCAGCAGTCCCCAGGAGACCCAGTACTTC
TRBV6-1	.	.	TRBJ2-7	CASSKTEYEQYF	TGTGCCAGCAGTAAAACGGAGTACGAGCAGTACTTC
TRBV5-1	.	.	TRBJ2-7	CASSLESGLYEQYF	TGCGCCAGCAGCTTGGAATCAGGGCTCTACGAGCAGTACTTC
TRBV7-8	TRBD2	.	TRBJ2-1	CASSSLVGRGGKNEQFF	TGTGCCAGCAGCTCGCTCGTAGGGCGGGGGGGCAAGAATGAGCAGTTCTTC
TRBV27	TRBD1	.	TRBJ1-1	CASSISGGGNTEAFF	TGTGCCAGCAGCATTTCAGGGGGAGGGAACACTGAAGCTTTCTTT